This TCR beta chain was captured in a study of T cell repertoires in cytomegalovirus infection. Study overall: Signatures in public TCR beta sequences pointed to both CMV infection and matching HLA type. Study outcomes and limitations: There were carriers of CMV plus the relevant HLA, and cumulative public TCR beta family frequency identified them. Ex vivo responses were dominated by HLA-C-restricted CMV-specific TCR beta clonotypes.

CDR3 size: 15 residues. Germline CDR1 is SNHLY and CDR2 is FYNNEI. Between the trimmed V and J ends, which lost 7 bases and 13 bases, there was a span of 23 bases. MiXCR, run by TCRdb on the reads, gives a single entry per CDR3 protein. The sample holds about 400,000 distinct CDR3 sequences, roughly 18% seen once. Points on this clonotype: Its target is unknown.

The chain joins TRBV2 to TRBJ1-6; possible D gene TRBD1, 5 bases. The TCR sequence derives from a human donor in good health (CMV status not recorded). Some clones in this sample may be carry-over from other donors' samples. Sample: PBMCs. Here the CDR3 reads CASTPTSGRSSPLHF. CDR3 nucleotide sequence: TGTGCCAGCACCCCGACGTCGGGACGGTCTTCCCCCCTCCACTTT.